A selection of T cell receptor beta chains follows, all from one sample in a study of neoadjuvant anti-PD-1 for oral cavity cancer. Generated by immunoSEQ multiplex PCR, the TCRdb table keeps only in-frame clones and is missing some. The table lists around 13,000 clones, 50% to 75% of them singletons. The sequences come from PBMCs, collected before nivolumab (anti-PD-1) treatment. These TCRs come from a person between 40 and 85 years old with oral cavity squamous cell carcinoma. The CDR3 runs from the conserved cysteine through the conserved F or W. D genes are given only for firm matches. Some rows have no size entry. The others give once, few or many, or a class for an expanded clone.

TRBJ2-1	TRBV5-5	NA	NA	CASSLAGAGEQFF	TGTGCCAGCAGCTTGGCAGGGGCGGGTGAGCAGTTCTTC
TRBJ2-3	TRBV5-1	NA	TRBD2	CASSSRTSAPPDTQYF	TGCGCCAGCAGCTCCCGGACTAGCGCCCCCCCAGATACGCAGTATTTT
TRBJ1-2	TRBV29-1	few	NA	CSVDKGSHGYTF	TGCAGCGTTGATAAGGGGTCTCATGGCTACACCTTC
TRBJ2-7	TRBV2	NA	NA	CASSRLGGTEQYF	TGTGCCAGCAGCCGGTTGGGGGGTACTGAGCAGTACTTC
TRBJ2-3	TRBV7-9	NA	NA	CASIPGGGTDTQYF	TGTGCCAGCATCCCCGGCGGGGGCACAGATACGCAGTATTTT
TRBJ2-7	TRBV7-9	NA	NA	CASSHRVSREQYF	TGTGCCAGCAGCCACAGGGTTTCGCGCGAGCAGTACTTC
TRBJ2-7	TRBV10-3	NA	NA	CAISETAGHLYEQYF	TGTGCCATCAGCGAGACGGCGGGACACCTCTACGAGCAGTACTTC
TRBJ1-1	TRBV19	NA	NA	CASRGLGDTEAFF	TGTGCCAGTAGGGGGTTGGGGGACACTGAAGCTTTCTTT
TRBJ2-5	TRBV7-6	NA	TRBD2	CASSSGLAGGGETQYF	TGTGCCAGCAGCTCGGGACTAGCGGGAGGCGGGGAGACCCAGTACTTC
TRBJ2-3	TRBV5-6	NA	TRBD1	CATYRGRLTDTQYF	TGTGCCACCTACAGGGGGCGCCTAACAGATACGCAGTATTTT
TRBJ1-5	TRBV28	NA	NA	CASSLTSDRRQPQHF	TGTGCCAGCAGTTTAACTTCGGACAGACGACAGCCCCAGCATTTT
TRBJ1-5	TRBV19	NA	NA	CASSIATMNQPQHF	TGTGCCAGTAGTATCGCGACTATGAATCAGCCCCAGCATTTT
TRBJ1-1	TRBV29-1	once	NA	CSVDVQGRTEAFF	TGCAGCGTTGACGTGCAGGGGCGGACTGAAGCTTTCTTT
TRBJ1-4	TRBV7-9	NA	NA	CASSSQQGPNPTNEKLFF	TGTGCCAGCAGCTCTCAACAAGGACCTAACCCAACTAATGAAAAACTGTTTTTT
TRBJ1-5	TRBV27	NA	NA	CASSPDGYGNQPQHF	TGTGCCAGCAGCCCTGACGGATACGGCAATCAGCCCCAGCATTTT
TRBJ1-2	TRBV5-1	NA	TRBD1	CASSLGQGVDGYTF	TGCGCCAGCAGCTTGGGACAGGGGGTCGATGGCTACACCTTC
TRBJ2-2	TRBV11-1	NA	TRBD1	CASSFEGQGMMGDTGELFF	TGTGCCAGCAGCTTCGAGGGACAGGGTATGATGGGGGACACCGGGGAGCTGTTTTTT
TRBJ2-3	TRBV5-4	NA	TRBD2	CASSSGLAATDTQYF	TGTGCCAGCAGCTCGGGACTAGCGGCTACAGATACGCAGTATTTT
TRBJ2-1	TRBV27	few	NA	CASSFRDLAYNEQFF	TGTGCCAGCAGTTTTCGGGACTTAGCCTACAATGAGCAGTTCTTC
TRBJ1-1	TRBV29-1	NA	TRBD1	CSVDGKTGQINTEAFF	TGCAGCGTTGATGGGAAAACGGGACAGATCAACACTGAAGCTTTCTTT
TRBJ1-1	TRBV10-3	NA	NA	CAVSLGLINTEAFF	TGTGCCGTTTCTCTGGGCCTTATTAACACTGAAGCTTTCTTT
TRBJ1-2	TRBV13	once	NA	CASSLWGGMAYGYTF	TGTGCCAGCAGCTTATGGGGAGGGATGGCCTATGGCTACACCTTC
TRBJ2-7	TRBV14	NA	NA	CASSQDRGKVYEQYF	TGTGCCAGCAGCCAAGATCGAGGGAAAGTCTACGAGCAGTACTTC
TRBJ2-3	TRBV7-8	NA	NA	CASSRRAGRGDTQYF	TGTGCCAGCAGCCGCAGGGCGGGTCGAGGAGATACGCAGTATTTT
TRBJ2-7	TRBV12-5	once	TRBD1	CASGPGQVNYEQYF	TGTGCTAGTGGTCCCGGACAGGTCAACTACGAGCAGTACTTC
TRBJ2-3	TRBV6-5	NA	NA	CASSYRGVTDTQYF	TGTGCCAGCAGTTACAGAGGGGTAACAGATACGCAGTATTTT
TRBJ1-2	TRBV7-8	NA	TRBD1	CASSLAGTGALNYGYTF	TGTGCCAGCAGCTTAGCCGGGACAGGCGCTCTAAACTATGGCTACACCTTC
TRBJ2-1	TRBV14	few	TRBD2	CASSLTGTSFNEQFF	TGTGCCAGCAGTTTAACCGGGACTAGTTTCAATGAGCAGTTCTTC
TRBJ1-2	TRBV29-1	NA	TRBD1	CSVEGGRGPNGYTF	TGCAGCGTTGAAGGGGGCAGGGGGCCGAATGGCTACACCTTC
TRBJ1-5	TRBV28	NA	NA	CASKLGLNGNQPQHF	TGTGCCAGCAAGTTGGGACTCAACGGCAATCAGCCCCAGCATTTT
TRBJ2-1	TRBV7-8	NA	TRBD1	CASSLGQGSFSYNEQFF	TGTGCCAGCAGCTTGGGACAGGGGTCCTTCTCCTACAATGAGCAGTTCTTC
TRBJ2-7	TRBV14	NA	NA	CASSQANEQYF	TGTGCCAGCAGCCAAGCAAACGAGCAGTACTTC
TRBJ2-1	TRBV6-5	NA	TRBD2	CASSYQRGGNEQFF	TGTGCCAGCAGTTACCAGCGGGGGGGGAATGAGCAGTTCTTC